This TCR beta chain is from a study of cytomegalovirus exposure and HLA in healthy donors. The PCR was carried out with 60 Vbeta primers and 13 Jbeta primers. TCRdb's copy holds only in-frame clones and misses some; the assay was immunoSEQ multiplex PCR. The data show about 86,000 clones, 60% to 80% seen once. This CDR3 has 15 residues. Germline V gene lookup returns CDR1 MNHEY and CDR2 SMNVEV (reference sequence). V was clipped by 6 bases and J by 1 base; unmatched bases: 5. Source material: PBMCs. The sequence came from a man aged 55 to 70 in good health and CMV-seronegative. The chain joins TRBV27 to TRBJ2-7, with 11 bases that match TRBD1. This chain's CDR3 is CASRAWDRGSYEQYF. The CDR3 nucleotides read TGTGCCAGCAGAGCCTGGGACAGGGGGTCCTACGAGCAGTACTTC.